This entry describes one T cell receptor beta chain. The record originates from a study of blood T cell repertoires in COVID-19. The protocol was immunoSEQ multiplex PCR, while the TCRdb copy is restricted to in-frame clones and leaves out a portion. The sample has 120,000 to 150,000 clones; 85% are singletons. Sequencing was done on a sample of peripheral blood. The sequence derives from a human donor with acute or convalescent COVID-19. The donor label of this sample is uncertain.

In nucleotides, the CDR3 is TGTGCCAGCAGCCAAGCAGAATTATTCCCCTACAATGAGCAGTTCTTC. Its translation is CASSQAELFPYNEQFF. The rearrangement links TRBV4-2 to TRBJ2-1; no clear D. The germline V and J ends were trimmed by 1 base and 2 bases, with 12 bases remaining between them. CDR1 is LGHNA and CDR2 is YNFKEQ in the germline V gene. The CDR3 runs 16 residues.